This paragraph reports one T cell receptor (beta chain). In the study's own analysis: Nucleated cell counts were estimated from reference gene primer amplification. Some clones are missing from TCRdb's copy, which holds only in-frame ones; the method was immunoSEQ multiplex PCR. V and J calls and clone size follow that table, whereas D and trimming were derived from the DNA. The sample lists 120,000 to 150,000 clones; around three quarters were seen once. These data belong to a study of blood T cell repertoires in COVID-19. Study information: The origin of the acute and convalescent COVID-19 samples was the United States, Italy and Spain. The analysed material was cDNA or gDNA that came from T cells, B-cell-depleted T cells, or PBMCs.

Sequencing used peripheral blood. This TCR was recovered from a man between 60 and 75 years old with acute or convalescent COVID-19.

The CDR3 sequence is CASSLELGQGIYNEQFF. DNA for the CDR3: TGTGCCAGCAGCTTAGAACTCGGGCAGGGGATCTACAATGAGCAGTTCTTC. The V and J genes are TRBV13 and TRBJ2-1; D possibly corresponds to TRBD1 (6 bases). The CDR3 sequence is 17 residues long. V was cut by 1 base and J by 3 bases, with 16 bases left in between. CDR1 is PRHDT, CDR2 FYEKMQ, per germline (reference sequence).